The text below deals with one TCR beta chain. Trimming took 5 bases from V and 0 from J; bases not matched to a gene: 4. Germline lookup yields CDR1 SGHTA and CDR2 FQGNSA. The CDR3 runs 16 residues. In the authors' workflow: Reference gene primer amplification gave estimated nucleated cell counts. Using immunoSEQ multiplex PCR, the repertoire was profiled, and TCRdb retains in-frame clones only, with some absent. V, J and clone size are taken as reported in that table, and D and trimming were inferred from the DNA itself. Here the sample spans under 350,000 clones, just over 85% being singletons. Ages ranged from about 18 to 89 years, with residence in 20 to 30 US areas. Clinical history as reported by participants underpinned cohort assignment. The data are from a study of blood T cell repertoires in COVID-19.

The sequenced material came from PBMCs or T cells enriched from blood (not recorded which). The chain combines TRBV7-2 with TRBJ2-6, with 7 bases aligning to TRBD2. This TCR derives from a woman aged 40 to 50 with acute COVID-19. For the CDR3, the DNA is TGTGCCAGCAGCCGGGGGGATCCCTCTGGGGCCAACGTCCTGACTTTC. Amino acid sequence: CASSRGDPSGANVLTF.